The present T cell receptor (beta chain) was sequenced within a study of blood T cells in healthy people across ages. Study-wide results and caveats: It was found that TCR beta diversity correlated strongly with the percentage of naive T cells. The diversity estimates, figures obtained from one million T cells, were considered underestimates.

Turning to this clonotype: What it binds is not known.

The junction had 2 bases not matched to a gene; V was cut back by 3 bases and J by 2 bases. CDR3 length: 14 amino acids. Germline V gene lookup returns CDR1 MNHNS and CDR2 SASEGT. Sample-barcoded 5' priming and a J-beta primer mix drove a second PCR of 7 to 11 cycles. Each CDR3 protein is one row after TCRdb ran MiXCR on the 5' RACE reads. The sample includes 1.5 million or so distinct CDR3 sequences, around two fifths seen only once; the top ten take roughly 8.2%. Every sample had a minimum of 6.5 million PBMCs isolated. Every sample gave at least 5.5 micrograms of total RNA when it was extracted. This clonotype was obtained from a young woman in good health. The chain combines TRBV6-1 with TRBJ2-3; 7 nucleotides agree with TRBD1. Sequencing used blood. DNA of the CDR3: TGTGCCAGCAGTGAGAGGGGGCTCACAGATACGCAGTATTTT. This translates into CASSERGLTDTQYF.